This TCR beta chain is from a study of blood T cell repertoires in COVID-19. Trimming removed 4 bases from V and 9 bases from J, with 12 bases in between. The CDR3 contains 13 residues. Here immunoSEQ multiplex PCR was the method, and the copy in TCRdb shows in-frame clones only, minus some. This sample has 300,000 to 450,000 clones; around 87% occur once, and the top ten carry about 2.1%. Sequencing was carried out using peripheral blood. This TCR derives from a woman in her fifties or sixties with COVID-19, enrolled during active disease. V gene TRBV12-3 or TRBV12-4 combines with J gene TRBJ2-2; D possibly corresponds to TRBD1 (6 bases). CDR3 region: CASSSGQPRELFF. The CDR3 region has the DNA TGTGCCAGCAGTTCCGGACAGCCAAGGGAGCTGTTTTTT.